Each of the 6 T cell receptor beta chains below was sequenced from the same sample in a study of blood T cells in healthy people across ages. Primed by a sample-barcoded 5' primer and a J-beta primer mix, a second PCR proceeded for about 6 to 12 cycles. Using its own MiXCR run on the 5' RACE reads, TCRdb lists one record per CDR3 protein. In the table there are hundreds of thousands of distinct CDR3 sequences, 60% to 80% of which are singletons. The specimen was blood. The receptors derive from a man aged 30-40 years in good health.

This clonotype has more than one count but fewer than ten. V usage is TRBV12-3 or TRBV12-4 and J usage is TRBJ2-5, with D possibly called TRBD1 or TRBD2 (5 bases each). There are 14 residues in the CDR3. With 3 bases removed from V and 3 bases from J, the gap between germline ends came to 11 bases. Here the CDR3 reads CASSFRDVKETQYF. As DNA, the CDR3 is TGTGCCAGCAGTTTTCGGGACGTTAAAGAGACCCAGTACTTC.

This clonotype turned up a few times. This chain links TRBV7-2 with TRBJ1-2; 9 positions agree with TRBD1. Germline CDR1 reads SGHTA; CDR2 reads FQGNSA. V was clipped by 2 bases and J by 4 bases; unmatched bases: 5. The CDR3 length is 15 residues. The CDR3 here is CASSLPTGGGYGYTF. The CDR3, as DNA: TGTGCCAGCAGCTTACCCACAGGGGGCGGCTATGGCTACACCTTC. The full variable domain, completed using reference TRBV7-2 and TRBJ1-2, is GAGVSQSPSNKVTEKGKDVELRCDPISGHTALYWYRQSLGQGLEFLIYFQGNSAPDKSGLPSDRFSAERTGGSVSTLTIQRTQQEDSAVYLCASSLPTGGGYGYTFGSGTRLTVV.

J is TRBJ2-7 and V is TRBV7-8; no definite D call. CDR3 length: 15 residues. CDR1 and CDR2 (germline): SGHVS, FQNEAQ. Trimming removed 5 bases at V and 2 bases at J, with 16 bases between. CDR3 sequence: CASSTAVGLAYEQYF. Here the CDR3 DNA reads TGTGCCAGCAGCACGGCGGTGGGCCTCGCCTACGAGCAGTACTTC.

The chain couples TRBV20-1 to TRBJ2-1; 11 nucleotides align to TRBD2. J was trimmed by 3 bases and V by 1 base; bases with no gene match: 2. The CDR3 totals 15 residues. Looked up from germline, CDR1 is DFQATT and CDR2 is SNEGSKA (reference sequence). CDR3 nucleotide sequence: TGCAGTGCTAGAGTAGCGGGGGGGCTCTACAATGAGCAGTTCTTC. It is translated as CSARVAGGLYNEQFF.

CDR3 region: CASRKGGPYEQYF. Written as DNA, the CDR3 is TGTGCCAGCAGGAAGGGGGGGCCCTACGAGCAGTACTTC. The chain recombines TRBV6-5 with TRBJ2-5; TRBD2 is a possible D gene (7 bases). The J call is in doubt because the DNA end fits TRBJ2-7 better. The germline V gene has CDR1 MNHEY and CDR2 SVGAGI. There are 13 residues in the CDR3.

This clonotype came up a few times. The chain recombines TRBV4-2 with TRBJ2-7; D gene uncertain. Germline CDR1 is LGHNA and CDR2 is YNFKEQ. CDR3 size: 16 residues. Trimming stripped 1 base from V and 2 bases from J, with 15 bases between. The CDR3 DNA reads TGTGCCAGCAGCCAAGCCCAAGCGCTTCCTACCTACGAGCAGTACTTC. Protein: CASSQAQALPTYEQYF.